This TCR beta chain was recorded in a study of T cells in Graves' hyperthyroidism and ophthalmopathy. At the level of the study: Peripheral blood was collected at initial diagnosis, before any treatment.

Findings of the study overall: The model anticipated ophthalmopathy a median about 6.5 months pre-onset.

Amplification of TCR beta CDR3 regions used RNA as the template. Using the HTBI primer set, a first-round RT-PCR was run on the TCR CDR3. TCRdb passed the multiplex PCR reads through MiXCR, listing each CDR3 protein once. The profile shows roughly 380,000 distinct CDR3 sequences, approximately 15% of them singletons. Subjects aged 18 to 65 presented with newly diagnosed hyperthyroidism of less than 2 months' duration. Using less than 12 ml of fresh peripheral blood, PBMCs were prepared. A note on this clonotype: Its matching antigen is unknown.

The CDR3 extends over 14 amino acids. Germline V gene data show CDR1 as MDHEN and CDR2 as SYDVKM. The V segment lost 5 bases and the J segment 10 bases; nucleotides outside the gene matches: 9. The clonotype originates from a woman aged 60-70 years with Graves' hyperthyroidism. The J gene is TRBJ2-1, the V gene TRBV28, with TRBD2 matching 9 bases. Source material: blood. CDR3 nucleotides: TGTGCCAGCAGTACTTCTAGCGGGGTCAGAGAGCAGTTCTTC. Amino acid sequence: CASSTSSGVREQFF.